Shown below are 25 T cell receptor beta chains from a single sample sequenced in a study of cytomegalovirus exposure and HLA in healthy donors. PCR amplification relied on 60 Vbeta primers (plus 13 Jbeta primers). TCRdb's copy holds only in-frame clones and misses some; the assay was immunoSEQ multiplex PCR. In total, the table holds about 130,000 clones. The sequenced material came from PBMCs. These receptors were taken from a woman aged 40-49 years in good health and CMV-seropositive.

The V and J genes are TRBV19 and TRBJ2-7, with 8 nucleotides matching TRBD2. CDR3 length: 12 amino acids. J was trimmed by 7 bases and V by 3 bases; bases with no gene match: 2. CDR1 and CDR2 (germline): LNHDA, SQIVND (reference sequence). CDR3 protein: CASSIRGGEQYF. CDR3 sequence (DNA): TGTGCCAGTAGTATCCGGGGGGGTGAGCAGTACTTC. The full variable domain, rest sourced from reference TRBV19 and TRBJ2-7, is DGGITQSPKYLFRKEGQNVTLSCEQNLNHDAMYWYRQDPGQGLRLIYYSQIVNDFQKGDIAEGYSVSREKKESFPLTVTSAQKNPTAFYLCASSIRGGEQYFGPGTRLTVT.

The rearrangement links TRBV11-1 to TRBJ2-5; 7 bases are shared with TRBD2. Germline lookup yields CDR1 SGHAT and CDR2 FQDESV (reference sequence). V shed 7 bases, J shed 4 bases, and the junction held 3 bases outside the gene matches. The CDR3 is 12 residues long. The CDR3 loop reads CASNSGTETQYF. The CDR3 DNA sequence: TGTGCCAGCAACAGCGGGACAGAGACCCAGTACTTC.

This sequence joins TRBV28 and TRBJ1-1; D remains ambiguous. The CDR3 extends over 13 amino acids. Germline lookup yields CDR1 MDHEN and CDR2 SYDVKM. The V end was cut by 2 bases, the J end by 1 base, with 5 bases between. The CDR3 DNA is TGTGCCAGCAGTTTACCAGGGAACACTGAAGCTTTCTTT. This gives the protein CASSLPGNTEAFF. Supplemented by reference TRBV28 and TRBJ1-1, the full variable domain reads DVKVTQSSRYLVKRTGEKVFLECVQDMDHENMFWYRQDPGLGLRLIYFSYDVKMKEKGDIPEGYSVSREKKERFSLILESASTNQTSMYLCASSLPGNTEAFFGQGTRLTVV.

The CDR3 nucleotides are TGTGCCAGCAGTGAACTAGGGGGAAGAGCCGGGGAGCTGTTTTTT. This encodes CASSELGGRAGELFF. The chain employs TRBV6-1 and TRBJ2-2; the D gene is possibly TRBD1 (6 bases). The length of the CDR3 is 15 residues. Germline V CDR1 and CDR2: MNHNS, SASEGT. Between the trimmed V and J ends, which lost 2 bases and 6 bases, there was a span of 13 bases.

The chain joins TRBV7-9 to TRBJ1-3, with TRBD1 matching 11 bases. Per germline, CDR1 SEHNR and CDR2 FQNEAQ (reference sequence). The CDR3 is 19 residues long. The J segment lost 0 bases and the V segment lost 5 bases, leaving 12 bases of the junction unmatched. The CDR3 nucleotides read TGTGCCAGCAGCCATGGGACAGGGGGGATTGGCTTCTCTGGAAACACCATATATTTT. Its translation is CASSHGTGGIGFSGNTIYF.

The chain recombines TRBV29-1 with TRBJ2-1; 13 nucleotides line up with TRBD2. The CDR3 contains 15 residues. Germline V gene sequence: CDR1 SQVTM, CDR2 ANQGSEA. The CDR3 sequence is CSHLRLAGGYNEQFF. CDR3 nucleotide sequence: TGCAGTCATCTCAGACTAGCGGGAGGTTACAATGAGCAGTTCTTC.

Remarks on this clone: A read error may produce the germline difference seen at one junction end. Other nucleotide sequences from this sample produce the same CDR3. V usage is TRBV6-1 and J usage is TRBJ2-2; possibly TRBD2 for D (6 bases). The CDR3 length is 17 residues. Germline V gene lookup returns CDR1 MNHNS and CDR2 SASEGT. The CDR3 sequence is CASSEWGPGANTGELFF. The DNA of the CDR3 is TGTGCCAGCAGTGAATGGGGCCCGGGAGCGAACACCGGAGAGCTGTTTTTT.

V is TRBV5-6 and J is TRBJ2-3, with D unresolved. From germline, CDR1 is SGHDT and CDR2 YYEEEE. The CDR3 runs to 13 residues. Trimming left V 4 bases short and J 1 base short, with 7 bases between. CDR3 amino acids: CASSPTGTDTQYF. CDR3 in DNA: TGTGCCAGCAGCCCTACCGGCACAGATACGCAGTATTTT.

The chain uses TRBV5-1 and TRBJ2-1; 9 positions match TRBD1. V gave up 4 bases and J gave up 5 bases; unmatched junction bases: 4. The CDR3 sequence is 14 residues long. Germline V gives CDR1 SGHRS, CDR2 YFSETQ. For the CDR3, the DNA is TGCGCCAGCAGCAAGGGGACAGGGAACAATGAGCAGTTCTTC. Protein product: CASSKGTGNNEQFF.

The chain recombines TRBV6-1 with TRBJ1-5; perhaps TRBD1 as D (6 bases). In germline, CDR1 is MNHNS, CDR2 SASEGT. The CDR3 extends over 15 amino acids. Trimming stripped 3 bases from V and 2 bases from J, with 11 bases between. CDR3 sequence: CASSDYRVGNQPQHF. CDR3 nucleotides: TGTGCCAGCAGTGATTACAGGGTGGGCAATCAGCCCCAGCATTTT.

This chain links TRBV25-1 with TRBJ1-1; possible D gene TRBD1, 6 bases. The CDR3 extends over 16 amino acids. V gave up 3 bases and J gave up 7 bases, with 21 bases separating them. In germline, CDR1 is MGHDK, CDR2 SYGVNS. CDR3 bases: TGTGCCAGCAGTGAGGGAACCCGGACAGAATGGGGTGAAGCTTTCTTT. Its translation: CASSEGTRTEWGEAFF.

V and J are TRBV9 and TRBJ2-1, with D possibly matching TRBD1 (6 bases). Germline CDR1 and CDR2: SGDLS and YYNGEE. This CDR3 comprises 12 residues. Trimming took 4 bases from V and 10 from J, leaving 12 bases between them. The CDR3 here is CASSPVGGEQFF. CDR3 nucleotide sequence: TGTGCCAGCAGCCCTGTAGGGGGAGAGCAGTTCTTC.

This chain joins TRBV27 and TRBJ2-1; 8 bases fit TRBD2. The CDR3 runs to 16 residues. V gave up 2 bases and J gave up 4 bases; unmatched junction bases: 7. In germline, CDR1 is MNHEY, CDR2 SMNVEV (reference sequence). CDR3 amino acids: CASSLNRAGVYNEQFF. The CDR3 DNA follows: TGTGCCAGCAGTTTAAATCGAGCGGGAGTGTACAATGAGCAGTTCTTC.

The chain links TRBV28 to TRBJ1-1, with TRBD1 as a possible D gene (5 bases). CDR3 length: 12 residues. Germline V gene lookup returns CDR1 MDHEN and CDR2 SYDVKM. Trimming took 10 bases from V and 1 from J, leaving 10 bases between them. CDR3 sequence (DNA): TGTGCCACCGCCGACAGGAACACTGAAGCTTTCTTT. As protein: CATADRNTEAFF.

The V call is TRBV5-1, the J call TRBJ1-1, with D tentatively TRBD1 (5 bases). In germline, CDR1 is SGHRS, CDR2 YFSETQ. Trimming shortened V by 0 bases and J by 10 bases, and 13 bases separated the two germline ends. The CDR3 length is 13 residues. CDR3 residues: CASSLESRVRAFF. DNA of the CDR3: TGCGCCAGCAGCTTGGAGTCCAGGGTAAGAGCTTTCTTT.

CDR3 residues: CSVEDQTTGNTGELFF. As DNA, the CDR3 is TGCAGCGTTGAAGATCAAACGACAGGGAACACCGGGGAGCTGTTTTTT. V and J are TRBV29-1 and TRBJ2-2; D perhaps matches TRBD1 (6 bases). Germline V gene sequence: CDR1 SQVTM, CDR2 ANQGSEA. The V and J ends lost 0 bases and 1 base respectively, with 12 bases between them. The CDR3 sequence is 16 residues long.

The V gene is TRBV18, the J gene TRBJ1-3; D is possibly TRBD1 (6 bases). The CDR3 is made up of 16 amino acids. V lost 6 bases and J lost 0, with 15 bases in between. The germline V gene has CDR1 KGHSH and CDR2 LQKENI. CDR3 bases: TGTGCCAGCTCCCAGGGGCTTCATTCCTCTGGAAACACCATATATTTT. Translating gives CASSQGLHSSGNTIYF.

V gene TRBV6-5 combines with J gene TRBJ2-2; D is unresolved. In germline, CDR1 is MNHEY, CDR2 SVGAGI. V was pared by 4 bases and J by 0 bases, with 6 bases between. This CDR3 is built from 14 residues. The CDR3 region is CASSLHTNTGELFF. The DNA of the CDR3 is TGTGCCAGCAGTTTACACACGAACACCGGGGAGCTGTTTTTT.

The chain couples TRBV9 to TRBJ2-1; 9 bases are a match to TRBD2. In germline, CDR1 is SGDLS, CDR2 YYNGEE. J lost 6 bases, V lost 1 base, and 14 bases had no gene match. The CDR3 covers 18 residues. The CDR3 region is CASSVTAGFSGSTNEQFF. The DNA for the CDR3 is TGTGCCAGCAGCGTAACCGCGGGTTTTAGCGGGAGCACCAATGAGCAGTTCTTC.

The chain uses TRBV4-1 and TRBJ2-7; 11 positions agree with TRBD2. The CDR3 consists of 17 residues. V gave up 0 bases and J gave up 1 base; unmatched junction bases: 5. The germline V gene has CDR1 MGHRA and CDR2 YSYEKL. The CDR3 DNA is TGCGCCAGCAGCCAAGAGACTAGCGGGATCTTGTCCTACGAGCAGTACTTC. Translation: CASSQETSGILSYEQYF.

The J gene is TRBJ2-3, the V gene TRBV19; D unresolved. The CDR3 contains 12 residues. V lost 6 bases, J lost 5 bases, and 9 bases lay in between. Germline assignment: CDR1 LNHDA and CDR2 SQIVND (reference sequence). This CDR3 is CASREGGDTQYF. CDR3 DNA sequence: TGTGCCAGTAGGGAAGGCGGAGATACGCAGTATTTT. The full variable domain, completed using reference TRBV19 and TRBJ2-3, is DGGITQSPKYLFRKEGQNVTLSCEQNLNHDAMYWYRQDPGQGLRLIYYSQIVNDFQKGDIAEGYSVSREKKESFPLTVTSAQKNPTAFYLCASREGGDTQYFGPGTRLTVL.

This CDR3 reads CASSETGLSYEQYF. CDR3 DNA sequence: TGTGCCAGCAGCGAGACAGGACTCTCCTACGAGCAGTACTTC. The chain has TRBV9 and TRBJ2-7, with D tentatively TRBD1 (6 bases). CDR1 and CDR2 from the germline V gene are SGDLS and YYNGEE. The CDR3 is 14 amino acids. Trimming removed 3 bases from V and 0 bases from J, with 10 bases in between.

The V and J genes are TRBV20-1 and TRBJ2-1, with D perhaps matching TRBD2 (5 bases). V was pared by 5 bases and J by 6 bases, with 8 bases between. This CDR3 spans 11 amino acids. Germline V gene data show CDR1 as DFQATT and CDR2 as SNEGSKA (reference sequence). The CDR3: CSARTFNEQFF. The CDR3, as DNA: TGCAGTGCTCGGACTTTCAATGAGCAGTTCTTC.

This chain joins TRBV6-6 and TRBJ1-1; perhaps TRBD1 as D (6 bases). The germline CDR1 and CDR2 sequences are MNHNY and SVGAGI (reference sequence). CDR3 length: 16 amino acids. The V end lost 0 bases, the J end lost 5 bases, and 16 bases lay between the germline ends. The CDR3 reads CASSYSMGAVGTEAFF. The CDR3, as DNA: TGTGCCAGCAGTTACTCGATGGGGGCCGTAGGGACTGAAGCTTTCTTT.

The chain has TRBV15 and TRBJ2-1; TRBD2 matches 7 bases. The germline CDR1 and CDR2 sequences are LNHNV and YYDKDF (reference sequence). The CDR3 extends over 16 amino acids. Trimming took 5 bases from V and 4 from J; bases not matched to a gene: 11. The CDR3 spells CATSWQPGGRYNEQFF. The CDR3 coding sequence is TGTGCCACCAGCTGGCAGCCGGGCGGGAGATACAATGAGCAGTTCTTC. Full variable domain (remainder filled in from reference TRBV15 and TRBJ2-1): DAMVIQNPRYQVTQFGKPVTLSCSQTLNHNVMYWYQQKSSQAPKLLFHYYDKDFNNEADTPDNFQSRRPNTSFCFLDIRSPGLGDTAMYLCATSWQPGGRYNEQFFGPGTRLTVL.